Following are 25 T cell receptor beta chains from one sample sequenced in a study of T cell repertoires in ileal Crohn's disease. Repertoires were generated with immunoSEQ multiplex PCR, while TCRdb's copy carries only in-frame clones and drops some. The sample gives several thousand clones, around four fifths of which show up once; about 2.7% is in the top ten. The sequenced material came from ileal tissue. These receptors were obtained from an adult with Crohn's disease.

This chain joins TRBV6-5 and TRBJ2-7; 12 positions agree with TRBD2. CDR1 and CDR2 from the germline V gene are MNHEY and SVGAGI. Germline trimming cut 8 bases from V and 4 bases from J; bases unmatched to any gene: 6. This CDR3 contains 14 residues. The CDR3 is CASGPGTSGYEQYF. As DNA, the CDR3 is TGTGCCAGCGGTCCCGGGACTAGCGGGTACGAGCAGTACTTC.

J is TRBJ1-4 and V is TRBV27; TRBD1 might be the D (6 bases). The CDR3 length is 14 residues. CDR1 and CDR2 from the germline V gene are MNHEY and SMNVEV (reference sequence). V was cut by 5 bases and J by 7 bases, with 14 bases left in between. DNA of the CDR3: TGTGCCAGCAGTCCTGGGGGCGCGGGTGAAAAACTGTTTTTT. Translation: CASSPGGAGEKLFF.

The chain links TRBV9 to TRBJ2-1; the D gene is possibly TRBD2 (6 bases). The CDR3 extends over 15 amino acids. Trimming took off 0 bases at V and 6 bases at J, with 13 bases between the two ends. Germline V CDR1 and CDR2: SGDLS, YYNGEE. Here the CDR3 reads CASSVEAGRGNEQFF. The DNA for the CDR3 is TGTGCCAGCAGCGTAGAAGCGGGTCGAGGCAATGAGCAGTTCTTC. The full variable domain, rest sourced from reference TRBV9 and TRBJ2-1, is DSGVTQTPKHLITATGQRVTLRCSPRSGDLSVYWYQQSLDQGLQFLIQYYNGEERAKGNILERFSAQQFPDLHSELNLSSLELGDSALYFCASSVEAGRGNEQFFGPGTRLTVL.

This clone was seen a handful of times. V usage is TRBV6-6 and J usage is TRBJ2-7, with TRBD2 identical over 7 bases. The germline CDR1 and CDR2 sequences are MNHNY and SVGAGI (reference sequence). The ends lost 10 bases at V and 4 bases at J; junction bases unmatched: 4. The CDR3 contains 11 residues. CDR3 bases: TGTGCCACAAAGCGGGGTTACGAGCAGTACTTC. Encoded protein: CATKRGYEQYF.

This chain links TRBV5-1 with TRBJ2-1; D perhaps matches TRBD2 (6 bases). Germline assignment: CDR1 SGHRS and CDR2 YFSETQ. The CDR3 length is 15 residues. The germline V and J ends were trimmed by 0 bases and 8 bases, with 15 bases remaining between them. The CDR3 loop reads CASSLGTGSSDEQFF. The CDR3 DNA reads as TGCGCCAGCAGCTTGGGGACCGGGAGTTCAGATGAGCAGTTCTTC.

The genes are TRBV29-1 and TRBJ2-5; 7 bases align to TRBD2. Unmatched junction bases numbered 8, after V lost 7 bases and J lost 0 bases. The CDR3 sequence is 14 residues long. Germline V gives CDR1 SQVTM, CDR2 ANQGSEA. The CDR3 DNA reads TGCAGCGGTTGGGGGGGAGGGTACCAAGAGACCCAGTACTTC. Protein product: CSGWGGGYQETQYF.

This sequence joins TRBV11-2 and TRBJ1-1; a possible D gene is TRBD1 (5 bases). Germline-derived CDR1 and CDR2 are SGHAT and FQNNGV. Between the trimmed V and J ends, which lost 0 bases and 9 bases, there was a span of 11 bases. This CDR3 is built from 13 residues. The CDR3: CASSLEGGVKAFF. CDR3 bases: TGTGCCAGCAGCTTAGAGGGGGGGGTTAAAGCTTTCTTT.

This clone has only a few counts. The J gene is TRBJ2-7, the V gene TRBV30, with 9 bases lining up with TRBD2. This CDR3 is built from 15 residues. Germline CDR1 reads GTSNPN; CDR2 reads SVGIG (reference sequence). The J segment lost 4 bases and the V segment lost 5 bases, leaving 12 bases of the junction unmatched. The chain's CDR3 is CAWGGGDGRTYEQYF. DNA for the CDR3: TGTGCCTGGGGCGGGGGGGACGGGAGGACGTACGAGCAGTACTTC. Combining the CDR3 with reference TRBV30 and TRBJ2-7 gives the whole variable domain SQTIHQWPATLVQPVGSPLSLECTVEGTSNPNLYWYRQAAGRGLQLLFYSVGIGQISSEVPQNLSASRPQDRQFILSSKKLLLSDSGFYLCAWGGGDGRTYEQYFGPGTRLTVT.

V is TRBV2 and J is TRBJ1-5; weak D call: TRBD1 (5 bases). Trimming took off 7 bases at V and 7 bases at J, with 14 bases between the two ends. The CDR3 totals 13 residues. Germline assignment: CDR1 SNHLY and CDR2 FYNNEI. As DNA, the CDR3 is TGTGCCAGCACCAGGGCCCAGGGCCAGCCCCAGCATTTT. It is translated as CASTRAQGQPQHF.

V is TRBV6-5 and J is TRBJ1-5, with 11 nucleotides matching TRBD1. V shed 2 bases and J 9 bases; nucleotides not matched to a gene: 6. Germline V gene sequence: CDR1 MNHEY, CDR2 SVGAGI. The CDR3 spans 15 residues. This CDR3 reads CASSYDRTGGLPQHF. In DNA, the CDR3 is TGTGCCAGCAGTTACGATAGGACAGGGGGCTTGCCCCAGCATTTT.

Worth noting for this clone: Mismatch with germline at one junction end may stem from a read error. The genes are TRBV6-6 and TRBJ2-7, with 9 positions matching TRBD2. CDR1 and CDR2 (germline): MNHNY, SVGAGI (reference sequence). The CDR3 covers 12 residues. The CDR3 protein is CASSYPSGIRTF. The CDR3 nucleotides read TGTGCCAGCAGTTACCCTAGCGGGATTAGAACGTTC.

The chain recombines TRBV14 with TRBJ1-2; D unresolved. The V and J ends lost 4 bases and 7 bases respectively, with 25 bases between them. The CDR3 spans 17 residues. Germline values: CDR1 SGHDN, CDR2 FVKESK. The CDR3 sequence: CASSPGPNRRGESGYTF. Written as DNA, the CDR3 is TGTGCCAGCAGCCCTGGGCCTAATAGGCGGGGAGAAAGTGGCTACACCTTC.

V and J are TRBV11-2 and TRBJ2-1; 8 bases agree with TRBD2. Germline assignment: CDR1 SGHAT and CDR2 FQNNGV. The CDR3 is 13 residues long. After removal of 1 base from V and 13 bases from J, the junction contained 6 bases not matched to a gene. DNA for the CDR3: TGTGCCAGCAGCTTAGGCTACCGGGAGGGCCAGTTCTTC. Translated, it gives CASSLGYREGQFF.

This clone was seen more than once but under ten times. V gene TRBV4-1 combines with J gene TRBJ1-4, with 11 positions matching TRBD1. Germline loops: CDR1 MGHRA, CDR2 YSYEKL. V dropped 1 base and J dropped 8; count of bases not matched to a gene: 3. This CDR3 is 15 amino acids long. The CDR3 loop is CASSQAGTGGEKLFF. The CDR3 DNA reads as TGCGCCAGCAGCCAAGCCGGGACAGGGGGGGAAAAACTGTTTTTT.

This clone was counted a few times. This rearrangement joins TRBV7-2 to TRBJ2-3; D gene unclear. V lost 5 bases, J lost 6 bases, and 15 bases lay in between. Looked up from germline, CDR1 is SGHTA and CDR2 is FQGNSA. CDR3 length: 14 amino acids. This CDR3 is CASSALDSPDTQYF. The CDR3 nucleotides read TGTGCCAGCAGCGCCCTTGACTCCCCCGATACGCAGTATTTT.

The V gene is TRBV19, the J gene TRBJ1-1; TRBD1 agrees at 8 bases. The CDR3 spans 17 residues. Germline-derived CDR1 and CDR2 are LNHDA and SQIVND (reference sequence). Trimming removed 4 bases from V and 0 bases from J; junction bases left unmatched: 10. Here the CDR3 DNA reads TGTGCCAGTAGTACCTGGTCCCGGGACAGGATGAACACTGAAGCTTTCTTT. Translated, it gives CASSTWSRDRMNTEAFF.

The rearrangement uses TRBV21-1 and TRBJ2-7; whether TRBD1, the table's D call, matches the DNA was not checked. TRBV21-1 is an annotated pseudogene. The CDR3 runs 14 residues. The CDR3 loop is CASRNLDSAYEQYF. The CDR3 nucleotides read TGTGCCAGCAGGAACTTGGACAGTGCCTACGAGCAGTACTTC.

The chain carries TRBV5-1 and TRBJ2-3; 15 bases are shared with TRBD2. CDR1 is SGHRS and CDR2 is YFSETQ in the germline V gene. After removal of 4 bases from V and 5 bases from J, the junction contained 8 bases not matched to a gene. The CDR3 contains 17 residues. The CDR3 DNA sequence: TGCGCCAGCAGCCCCGGACTAGCGGGAGGGTGGGGAGATACGCAGTATTTT. It yields the protein CASSPGLAGGWGDTQYF.

The rearrangement uses TRBV15 and TRBJ1-5; D gene unclear. The CDR3 totals 13 residues. Trimming shortened V by 4 bases and J by 7 bases, and 11 bases separated the two germline ends. The germline V gene has CDR1 LNHNV and CDR2 YYDKDF (reference sequence). The CDR3: CATSIRTGQPQHF. CDR3 coding DNA: TGTGCCACCAGCATCCGGACGGGACAGCCCCAGCATTTT.

This clone has only a few counts. V gene TRBV28 combines with J gene TRBJ2-5, with D maybe TRBD1 (5 bases). The ends were cut back, 4 bases at V and 5 bases at J, with 11 bases in the middle. This CDR3 is 13 amino acids long. The germline CDR1 and CDR2 sequences are MDHEN and SYDVKM. DNA for the CDR3: TGTGCCAGCAGTTCCAGGGTCGGGGAGACCCAGTACTTC. Protein sequence: CASSSRVGETQYF.

The chain has TRBV5-4 and TRBJ1-4; TRBD1 matches at 8 bases. This CDR3 spans 16 amino acids. V gave up 0 bases and J gave up 5 bases; unmatched junction bases: 6. Per the germline V gene, CDR1 is SGHNT and CDR2 is YYREEE (reference sequence). The CDR3 coding sequence is TGTGCCAGCAGCTTGGCCAGAGGACAGGGCAATGAAAAACTGTTTTTT. Translated: CASSLARGQGNEKLFF. Filled out from reference TRBV5-4 and TRBJ1-4, the complete variable domain reads ETGVTQSPTHLIKTRGQQVTLRCSSQSGHNTVSWYQQALGQGPQFIFQYYREEENGRGNFPPRFSGLQFPNYSSELNVNALELDDSALYLCASSLARGQGNEKLFFGSGTQLSVL.

The chain is built from TRBV7-8 and TRBJ2-1; D ambiguous. Between the trimmed V and J ends, which lost 5 bases and 8 bases, there was a span of 10 bases. The V gene's germline CDR1 is SGHVS and CDR2 FQNEAQ. This CDR3 is built from 12 residues. The chain's CDR3 is CASSLGPYEQFF. In nucleotides, the CDR3 is TGTGCCAGCAGCCTGGGCCCATATGAGCAGTTCTTC.

The chain is built from TRBV5-1 and TRBJ2-2; TRBD2 aligns across 10 bases. This CDR3 region has 14 residues. V shed 4 bases, J shed 6 bases, and the junction held 3 bases outside the gene matches. Germline V gene lookup returns CDR1 SGHRS and CDR2 YFSETQ. CDR3 DNA sequence: TGCGCCAGCAGCGCCGGGACTAGCGCCGGGGAGCTGTTTTTT. It is translated as CASSAGTSAGELFF.

The chain couples TRBV11-2 to TRBJ1-2, with D possibly matching TRBD1 (6 bases). The CDR3 has 13 amino acids. The germline V gene has CDR1 SGHAT and CDR2 FQNNGV. Trimming took 9 bases from V and 4 from J, leaving 15 bases between them. Here the CDR3 DNA reads TGTGCCAGTCAGGGGCAGGGTGTCTATGGCTACACCTTC. It codes for CASQGQGVYGYTF.

This clone was detected once. The rearrangement links TRBV28 to TRBJ1-2, with TRBD1 as a possible D gene (6 bases). The CDR3 contains 14 residues. Trimming shortened V by 4 bases and J by 8 bases, and 17 bases separated the two germline ends. Germline V lookup: CDR1 MDHEN, CDR2 SYDVKM. The CDR3, as DNA: TGTGCCAGCAGTTCCTCGGGGGGCCTCTGGGGCTACACCTTC. It specifies CASSSSGGLWGYTF.